This TCR beta chain was identified in a study of blood T cell repertoires in COVID-19. Study information: Sites in the United States, Italy and Spain provided acute and convalescent COVID-19 samples. From T cells, B-cell-depleted T cells, or PBMCs came the material, which was cDNA or gDNA.

The germline V gene has CDR1 SGHKS and CDR2 YYEKEE (reference sequence). This CDR3 spans 15 amino acids. The germline V and J ends were trimmed by 6 bases and 0 bases, with 15 bases remaining between them. Per the original data handling: Nucleated cell number was recorded as an estimate derived from reference gene primer amplification. The table came from immunoSEQ multiplex PCR; TCRdb's copy has only in-frame clones and leaves some out. Clone size and the V and J calls come from that table; the DNA yielded D and trimming. The data hold around 300,000 clones, with 80% to 90% observed a single time. The receptor's source is a woman between 50 and 59 years old who had recovered from COVID-19. The chain links TRBV5-5 to TRBJ1-1; TRBD1 might be the D (6 bases). The specimen was peripheral blood. In DNA form, the CDR3 reads TGTGCCAGCACCCTGGGTGGGACAATGAACACTGAAGCTTTCTTT. Translated: CASTLGGTMNTEAFF.